Within the sample, the clone carrying this T cell receptor beta chain is medium-sized. This entry belongs to a study of spatial heterogeneity in lung cancer. At the level of the study: The average count in raw reads for each unique TCR and UMI combination exceeded 9.5 appearances.

Germline V gives CDR1 SNHLY, CDR2 FYNNEI. This CDR3 is 10 amino acids long. V dropped 4 bases and J dropped 5 bases, with 2 bases sitting between them. Every cDNA TCR molecule received its own unique molecular identifier. TCRdb analysed the 5' RACE reads with MiXCR anew, one entry per CDR3 protein. The sample carries around 2,900 distinct CDR3 sequences, approximately 9.3% recorded once. The time point is: sample taken at primary tumor resection. The cohort: approximately 66 early-stage, untreated non-small cell lung cancer patients. Unsorted tumor, nontumor lung tissue or cryopreserved PBMC supplied the whole RNA.

This clonotype was sampled from a female donor with early-stage non-small cell lung cancer. This sample comprised normal lung tissue next to the tumor, obtained at surgery. The chain carries TRBV2 and TRBJ2-5; D not certain. CDR3 nucleotides: TGTGCCAGCAGTGTTGAGACCCAGTACTTC. This encodes CASSVETQYF. Filled out from reference TRBV2 and TRBJ2-5, the complete variable domain reads EPEVTQTPSHQVTQMGQEVILRCVPISNHLYFYWYRQILGQKVEFLVSFYNNEISEKSEIFDDQFSVERPDGSNFTLKIRSTKLEDSAMYFCASSVETQYFGPGTRLLVL.